These 10 T cell receptor beta chains came from one sample sequenced in a study of blood T cells in healthy people across ages. A second PCR of roughly 7 to 11 cycles used a sample-barcoded 5' primer and a J-beta primer mix. MiXCR, applied by TCRdb to the 5' RACE reads, yields one record per CDR3 protein. The repertoire includes over 1,500,000 distinct CDR3 sequences, about 49% of them detected once, and approximately 2.1% sits in the top ten. The specimen was blood. Receptor source: a woman aged 40 to 55 in good health.

This clonotype has just a few counts. The CDR3 spells CSVEGLSYNEQFF. CDR3 nucleotides: TGCAGCGTTGAAGGGCTATCCTACAATGAGCAGTTCTTC. The rearrangement uses TRBV29-1 and TRBJ2-1, with D uncertain. CDR1 and CDR2 from the germline V gene are SQVTM and ANQGSEA. This CDR3 has 13 residues. V lost 1 base and J lost 1, with 5 bases in between.

The chain has TRBV2 and TRBJ1-2; 7 bases agree with TRBD1. The J segment lost 5 bases and the V segment lost 9 bases, leaving 6 bases of the junction unmatched. Germline-derived CDR1 and CDR2 are SNHLY and FYNNEI. This CDR3 spans 12 amino acids. DNA for the CDR3: TGTGCCAGTATGGGACAGTCTTATGGCTACACCTTC. Translating gives CASMGQSYGYTF.

The chain has TRBV7-2 and TRBJ1-6, with a possible D match to TRBD1 (6 bases). CDR3 length equals 14 residues. V lost 8 bases and J lost 9, with 17 bases in between. Germline CDR1 is SGHTA and CDR2 is FQGNSA. CDR3 protein: CASASHRAGSPLHF. CDR3 sequence (DNA): TGTGCCAGCGCCTCCCACAGGGCAGGTTCACCCCTCCACTTT.

On this clonotype itself: At one end the junction does not follow the germline gene, possibly because of a read error. The chain recombines TRBV7-2 with TRBJ2-1; D is uncertain. Germline loops: CDR1 SGHTA, CDR2 FQGNSA. The CDR3 contains 12 residues. The CDR3 region is CACSSQSWEQFF. The CDR3 nucleotides are TGTGCCTGCAGCTCCCAGTCCTGGGAGCAGTTCTTC.

This clonotype showed up many times. This sequence joins TRBV7-8 and TRBJ2-7; D is undetermined. The CDR3 sequence is 13 residues long. Trimming left V 6 bases short and J 3 bases short, with 12 bases between. Germline assignment: CDR1 SGHVS and CDR2 FQNEAQ. The CDR3 loop is CASSLPPNYEQYF. DNA of the CDR3: TGTGCCAGCAGTTTACCGCCCAACTACGAGCAGTACTTC.

The chain has TRBV20-1 and TRBJ2-3, with no clear D. The germline CDR1 and CDR2 sequences are DFQATT and SNEGSKA (reference sequence). The CDR3 totals 14 residues. V shed 3 bases and J shed 2 bases, with 12 bases lying between them. The CDR3 sequence: CSASRAAYTDTQYF. The CDR3 DNA reads TGCAGTGCTAGTCGGGCAGCCTACACAGATACGCAGTATTTT.

This clonotype was observed many times. The chain has TRBV29-1 and TRBJ2-3; either TRBD1 or TRBD2 may supply D (5 bases each). The V gene's germline CDR1 is SQVTM and CDR2 ANQGSEA. V lost 8 bases, J lost 3 bases, and 12 bases lay in between. This CDR3 region has 12 residues. The DNA of the CDR3 is TGCAGCTTCGGGACGACTACAGATACGCAGTATTTT. This translates into CSFGTTTDTQYF.

V usage is TRBV7-2 and J usage is TRBJ1-2; 7 bases map to TRBD1. With V trimmed by 4 bases and J by 2 bases, 7 bases remained unmatched. The CDR3 length is 15 residues. The V gene's germline CDR1 is SGHTA and CDR2 FQGNSA. The CDR3 nucleotides are TGTGCCAGCAGCTATGGGCCGACAGGGAACTATGGCTACACCTTC. Translated: CASSYGPTGNYGYTF.

Comments on this clonotype: Germline and junction disagree at one end, which may indicate a read error. V usage is TRBV27 and J usage is TRBJ2-5, with D uncertain. The CDR3 loop spans 13 amino acids. Germline CDR1 MNHEY, CDR2 SMNVEV (reference sequence). For the CDR3, the DNA is TGTGCCAGCAGTTTCGCGGTTGGCGAGACCCGGTACTTC. Its translation is CASSFAVGETRYF.

On this clonotype: An end of the junction does not agree with germline; a read error may underlie this. The chain combines TRBV7-7 with TRBJ2-5; D may match TRBD1 or TRBD2 (5 bases each). The germline V gene encodes CDR1 SSHAT and CDR2 FNYEAQ (reference sequence). This CDR3 comprises 15 residues. The CDR3 DNA reads TGTGCTAGCAGCCCCACCTTGGGGGTGGGAGAGACCCAGTACTTC. Translation gives CASSPTLGVGETQYF.